The clone carrying this TCR beta chain was counted many times. Its antigen remains unknown. V shed 3 bases and J shed 6 bases, with 12 bases lying between them. Germline V gene lookup returns CDR1 SGHTA and CDR2 FQGTGA. The CDR3 is 14 residues long. These data belong to a study of T cells in Graves' hyperthyroidism and ophthalmopathy. Study at large: Once the initial diagnosis was made, peripheral blood was obtained before any treatment. Study observations and caveats: Ophthalmopathy was distinguished from stable hyperthyroidism by 13 V-J signatures.

RNA transcripts served as the template for amplifying TCR beta CDR3 regions. Carried out on the TCR CDR3, a first-round RT-PCR used the HTBI primer set. TCRdb passed the multiplex PCR reads through MiXCR, listing each CDR3 protein once. The profile covers approximately 590,000 distinct CDR3 sequences, with around 14% appearing a single time and approximately 7% taken by the ten largest. The sequence came from a woman in her twenties or thirties with Graves' hyperthyroidism. The chain uses TRBV7-3 and TRBJ2-1; unclear D gene. The source material was blood. CDR3 DNA: TGTGCCAGCAGCTTTAAGCCGGACGCCAATGAGCAGTTCTTC. Residues: CASSFKPDANEQFF.